This T cell receptor (beta chain) appears in the sequencing data of a study of T cells in women clearing cervical HPV infection (dated by TCRdb to 2016 to 2018). In the study overall: The cases were approximately 25 women with histologically confirmed HPV16-related CIN3 or worse, and 2 of these cases were invasive cancers. The controls were 25 or so women whose single incident HPV16 infection cleared within 12 months with no development of precancer or cancer. Blood from cases was collected at the visit where the lesion was first found, while blood from controls was collected once the infection could no longer be detected. Among cases, blood sampling occurred a median of about 150 days after lesion detection, with an interquartile range of about 85 to 210 days. HLA typing was available for only a few women, so HLA type could not be excluded as a confounder. The exploratory proof-of-principle case-control study was nested within the Guanacaste HPV Natural History Study in Costa Rica and compared TCR repertoires across cervical HPV16 outcomes. Cases were matched to controls by age within five years and by the year the sample was collected. Cases had a median age of roughly 35 years compared with 38 for controls, and baseline characteristics showed no significant differences between the groups. In the parent cohort, around 9,800 women aged 18 or older were enrolled in Guanacaste, Costa Rica, during about 1992 to 1994 and then followed for 7 to 8 years. As quality controls, five blinded duplicates were added to each group, bringing the total to about 60 samples made up of approximately 50 participants and approximately 10 replicates.

Every participant had a single incident cervical HPV16 infection, and prevalent HPV16 infections were excluded. Cervical HPV DNA was detected by MY09/MY11 PCR and genotyped by dot-blot hybridization. Approximately 15 mL of heparinized blood were centrifuged, and the buffy coat was split into aliquots, frozen at -30 degrees C, and then kept at -80 degrees C. QIAGEN kits were used to extract genomic DNA from buffy coat specimens. Using the immunoSEQ assay, multiplex PCR amplified TCR beta CDR3 regions from an average of 1200 ng of genomic DNA per sample. The assay corrected primer bias using a complete synthetic TCR repertoire to establish an amplification baseline. The amplicons were sequenced using the Illumina platform. In the source study's methods: Sequences were error-corrected by clustering with frequency ratios and a modified nearest-neighbor algorithm and were then analyzed in the immunoSEQ Analyzer with IMGT gene definitions. TCR richness and evenness were averaged over 20 rarefaction repeats at each rarefaction depth, excluding samples with fewer sequences than the depth. Wilcoxon rank sum tests with FDR correction were used to compare relative abundances of V, D and J genes between the groups. An intraclass correlation of around 96% for TCR richness and an average of around 71% across about 66 gene segments were obtained from the blinded duplicates. TCRdb stores this immuneACCESS table with in-frame sequences only. Part of the clones is absent; in the studies checked, under half of the shortfall reflects unresolved V genes, and no reason is known for the rest. Clonal size and the V and J genes are those of that table, whereas D and trimming came from the DNA. The table for this sample shows about 24,000 clones. The top ten clonotypes cover about 5% of the sample.

Results and caveats for the whole study, not just this receptor: By combining richness with V gene abundances, random forest classifiers separated cases from controls with an estimated AUC of less than 0.85. Significantly higher TCR repertoire richness was observed in CIN3+ cases than in controls across sequencing depths, whereas no difference in evenness was found. Because the number of T cells in each sample was unknown, differences in richness could reflect differing T-cell content rather than repertoire biology. Cases had lower TRBV6-7 relative abundance than controls (approximately 0.11% versus 0.16%; Bonferroni P = 0.0008). Whether associations preceded infection or resulted from infection could not be shown with the cross-sectional design, and effector/memory subsets and HPV-specific T cells were not isolated.

A word on this clone: Its recognized antigen is unknown. The sequenced fragment ends 3 residues before the CDR3 boundary, so the rest is inferred from the germline J gene.

The CDR3 goes from the cysteine to the phenylalanine over 18 residues. Only the CDR3 bases that were read are kept: 45 of them, in frame from base 1. As encoded in the germline V gene, CDR1 is SGHRS while CDR2 is YFSETQ. At the junction V is shortened by 0 bases and J by 0 bases, with 13 bases in between. The chain is encoded by TRBV5-1 joined to TRBJ2-6; TRBD1 is a weak D gene call, 5 bases matching. The TCR originated in a woman between 18 and 70 years old with a cervical HPV16 infection that either progressed to CIN3+ or cleared (not recorded which). The source material was blood buffy coat. The CDR3 DNA, read in part, is TGCGCCAGCAGCTTGGGACAGCCAGATAACTCTGGGGCCAACGTC. Translated, it gives CASSLGQPDNSGANV. The entire CDR3 reads CASSLGQPDNSGANVLTF.